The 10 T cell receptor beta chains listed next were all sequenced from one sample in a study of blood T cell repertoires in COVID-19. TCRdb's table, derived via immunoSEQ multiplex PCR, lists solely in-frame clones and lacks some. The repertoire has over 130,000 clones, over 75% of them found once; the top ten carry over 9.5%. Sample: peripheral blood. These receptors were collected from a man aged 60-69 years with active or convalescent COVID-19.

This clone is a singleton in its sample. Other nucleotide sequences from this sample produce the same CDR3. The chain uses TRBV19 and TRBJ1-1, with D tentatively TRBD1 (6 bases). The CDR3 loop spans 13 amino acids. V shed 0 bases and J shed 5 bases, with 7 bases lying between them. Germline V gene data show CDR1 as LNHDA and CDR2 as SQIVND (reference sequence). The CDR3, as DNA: TGTGCCAGTAGTATAGAAGGGGGTACTGAAGCTTTCTTT. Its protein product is CASSIEGGTEAFF.

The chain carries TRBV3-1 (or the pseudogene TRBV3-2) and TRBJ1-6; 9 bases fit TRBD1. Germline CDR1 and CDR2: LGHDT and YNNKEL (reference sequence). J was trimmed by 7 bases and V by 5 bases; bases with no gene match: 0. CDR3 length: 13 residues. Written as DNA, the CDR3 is TGTGCCAGCAGCACAGGGGGCAATTCACCCCTCCACTTT. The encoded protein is CASSTGGNSPLHF.

The CDR3 nucleotides read TGTGCCAGCAGTTGGAGGCAGGGGAGCTACGAGCAGTACTTC. It specifies CASSWRQGSYEQYF. The chain couples TRBV6-5 to TRBJ2-7, with D possibly matching TRBD1 (6 bases). Trimming stripped 4 bases from V and 3 bases from J, with 13 bases between. Germline CDR1 reads MNHEY; CDR2 reads SVGAGI. The CDR3 sequence is 14 residues long.

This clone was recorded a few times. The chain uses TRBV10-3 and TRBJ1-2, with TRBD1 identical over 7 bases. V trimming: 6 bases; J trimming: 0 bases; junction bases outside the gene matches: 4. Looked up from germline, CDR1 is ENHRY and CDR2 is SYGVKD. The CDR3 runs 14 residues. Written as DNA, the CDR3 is TGTGCCATCAGGAAGGACAGGACTAACTATGGCTACACCTTC. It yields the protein CAIRKDRTNYGYTF.

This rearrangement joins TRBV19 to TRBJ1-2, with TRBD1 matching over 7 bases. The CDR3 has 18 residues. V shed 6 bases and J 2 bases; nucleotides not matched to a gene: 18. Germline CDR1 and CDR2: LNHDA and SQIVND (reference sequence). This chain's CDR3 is CASSPTGLLGLGNYGYTF. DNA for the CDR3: TGTGCCAGTAGCCCGACAGGGCTATTAGGGCTGGGAAACTATGGCTACACCTTC.

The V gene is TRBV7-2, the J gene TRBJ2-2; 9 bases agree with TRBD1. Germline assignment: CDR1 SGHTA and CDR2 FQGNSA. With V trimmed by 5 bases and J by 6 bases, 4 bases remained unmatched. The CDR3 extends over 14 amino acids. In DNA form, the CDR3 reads TGTGCCAGCAGCCCGGGACAGGGCGCCGGGGAGCTGTTTTTT. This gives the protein CASSPGQGAGELFF.

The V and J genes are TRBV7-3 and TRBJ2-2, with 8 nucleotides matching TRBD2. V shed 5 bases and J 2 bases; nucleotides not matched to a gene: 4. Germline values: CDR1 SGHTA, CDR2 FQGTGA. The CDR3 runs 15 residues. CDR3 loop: CASSSLAGNTGELFF. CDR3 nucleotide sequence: TGTGCCAGCAGCAGTCTAGCGGGTAACACCGGGGAGCTGTTTTTT. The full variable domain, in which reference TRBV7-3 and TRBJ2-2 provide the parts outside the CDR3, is GAGVSQTPSNKVTEKGKYVELRCDPISGHTALYWYRQSLGQGPEFLIYFQGTGAADDSGLPNDRFFAVRPEGSVSTLKIQRTERGDSAVYLCASSSLAGNTGELFFGEGSRLTVL.

The CDR3 nucleotides are TGTGCCAGCAGTGAAGCGGGGCGGGAATGGGGCGAGCAGTACTTC. Its translation is CASSEAGREWGEQYF. The rearrangement joins TRBV2 to TRBJ2-7; tentative D call: TRBD2 (6 bases). CDR1 is SNHLY, CDR2 FYNNEI, per germline. V was clipped by 0 bases and J by 6 bases, with 15 bases between them. CDR3 length: 15 residues.

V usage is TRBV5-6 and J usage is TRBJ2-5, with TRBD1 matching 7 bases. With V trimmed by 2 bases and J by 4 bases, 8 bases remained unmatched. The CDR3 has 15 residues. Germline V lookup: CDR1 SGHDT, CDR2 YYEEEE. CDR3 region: CASSFPTGNTETQYF. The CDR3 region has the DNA TGTGCCAGCAGCTTCCCGACAGGGAATACAGAGACCCAGTACTTC.

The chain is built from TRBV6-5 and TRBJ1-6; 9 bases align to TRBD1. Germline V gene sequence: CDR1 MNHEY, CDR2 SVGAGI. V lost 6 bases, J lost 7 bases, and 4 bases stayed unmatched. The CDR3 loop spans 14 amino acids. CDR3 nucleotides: TGTGCCAGCAGAACCGGGACAGGGAATTCACCCCTCCACTTT. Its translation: CASRTGTGNSPLHF.